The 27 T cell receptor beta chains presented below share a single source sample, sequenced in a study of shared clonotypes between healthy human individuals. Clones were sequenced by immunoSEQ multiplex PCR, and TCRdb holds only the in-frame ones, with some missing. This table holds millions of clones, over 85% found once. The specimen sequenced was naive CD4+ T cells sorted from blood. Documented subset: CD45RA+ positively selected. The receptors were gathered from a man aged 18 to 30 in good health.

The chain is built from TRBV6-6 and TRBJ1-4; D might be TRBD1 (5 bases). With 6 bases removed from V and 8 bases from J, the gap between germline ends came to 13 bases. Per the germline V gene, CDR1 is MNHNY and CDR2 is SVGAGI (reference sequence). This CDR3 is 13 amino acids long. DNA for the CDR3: TGTGCCAGCAGCGCCAGGGAAGAAGAAAAACTGTTTTTT. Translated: CASSAREEEKLFF.

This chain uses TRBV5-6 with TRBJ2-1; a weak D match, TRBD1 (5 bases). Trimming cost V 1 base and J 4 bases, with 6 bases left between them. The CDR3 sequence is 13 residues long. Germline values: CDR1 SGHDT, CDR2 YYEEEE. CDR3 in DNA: TGTGCCAGCAGCTTGTACAGGTACAATGAGCAGTTCTTC. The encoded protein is CASSLYRYNEQFF.

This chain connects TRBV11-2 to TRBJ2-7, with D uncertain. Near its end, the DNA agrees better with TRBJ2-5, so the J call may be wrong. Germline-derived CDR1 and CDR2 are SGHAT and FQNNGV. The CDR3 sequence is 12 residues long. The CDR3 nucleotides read TGTGCCAGCAGCTTAAAAGGGGAGACCCAGTACTTC. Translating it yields CASSLKGETQYF.

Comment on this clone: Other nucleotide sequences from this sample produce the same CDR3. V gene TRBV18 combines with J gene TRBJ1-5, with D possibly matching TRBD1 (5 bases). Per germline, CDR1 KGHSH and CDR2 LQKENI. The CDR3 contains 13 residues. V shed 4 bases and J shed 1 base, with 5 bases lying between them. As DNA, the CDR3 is TGTGCCAGCTCACGGGGGAGCAATCAGCCCCAGCATTTT. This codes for CASSRGSNQPQHF. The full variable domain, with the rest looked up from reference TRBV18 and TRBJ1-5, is NAGVMQNPRHLVRRRGQEARLRCSPMKGHSHVYWYRQLPEEGLKFMVYLQKENIIDESGMPKERFSAEFPKEGPSILRIQQVVRGDSAAYFCASSRGSNQPQHFGDGTRLSIL.

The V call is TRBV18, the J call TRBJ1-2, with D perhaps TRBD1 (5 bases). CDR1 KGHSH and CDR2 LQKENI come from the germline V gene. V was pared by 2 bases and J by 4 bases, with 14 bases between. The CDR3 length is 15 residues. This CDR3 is CASSPYQGDAYGYTF. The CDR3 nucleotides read TGTGCCAGCTCACCATACCAGGGTGATGCCTATGGCTACACCTTC.

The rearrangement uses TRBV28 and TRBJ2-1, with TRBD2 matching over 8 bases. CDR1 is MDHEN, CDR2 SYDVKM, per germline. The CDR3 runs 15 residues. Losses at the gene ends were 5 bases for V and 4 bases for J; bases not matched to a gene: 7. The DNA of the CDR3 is TGTGCCAGCAGTAACAGGCGGGGGGCATACAATGAGCAGTTCTTC. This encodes CASSNRRGAYNEQFF.

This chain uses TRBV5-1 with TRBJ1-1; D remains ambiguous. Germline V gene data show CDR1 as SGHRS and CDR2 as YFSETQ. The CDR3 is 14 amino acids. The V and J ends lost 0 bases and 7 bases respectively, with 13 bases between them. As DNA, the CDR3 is TGCGCCAGCAGCTTGGGGGGTCCGGATAATGAAGCTTTCTTT. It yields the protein CASSLGGPDNEAFF.

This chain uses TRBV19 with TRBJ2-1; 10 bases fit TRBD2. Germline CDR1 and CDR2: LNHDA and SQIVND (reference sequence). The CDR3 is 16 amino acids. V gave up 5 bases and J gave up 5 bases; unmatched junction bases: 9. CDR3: CASSAPLAGLHNEQFF. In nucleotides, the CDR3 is TGTGCCAGTAGTGCGCCACTAGCGGGACTCCACAATGAGCAGTTCTTC.

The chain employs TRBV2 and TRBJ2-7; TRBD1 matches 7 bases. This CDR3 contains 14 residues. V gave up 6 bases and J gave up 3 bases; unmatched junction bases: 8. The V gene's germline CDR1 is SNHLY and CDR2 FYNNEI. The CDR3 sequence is CASSYMTGNYEQYF. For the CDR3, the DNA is TGTGCCAGCAGCTATATGACAGGGAACTACGAGCAGTACTTC.

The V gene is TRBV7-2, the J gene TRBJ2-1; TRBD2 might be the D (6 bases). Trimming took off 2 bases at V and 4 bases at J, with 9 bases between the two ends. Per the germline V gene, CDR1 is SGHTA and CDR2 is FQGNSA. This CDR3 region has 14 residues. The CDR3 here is CASSLIAVYNEQFF. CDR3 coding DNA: TGTGCCAGCAGCTTAATAGCGGTGTACAATGAGCAGTTCTTC.

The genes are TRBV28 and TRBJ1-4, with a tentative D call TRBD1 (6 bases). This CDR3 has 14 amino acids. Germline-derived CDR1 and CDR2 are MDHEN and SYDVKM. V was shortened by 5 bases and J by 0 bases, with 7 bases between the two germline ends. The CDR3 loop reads CASSGTTTNEKLFF. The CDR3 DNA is TGTGCCAGCAGTGGGACAACAACTAATGAAAAACTGTTTTTT. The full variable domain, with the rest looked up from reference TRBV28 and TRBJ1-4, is DVKVTQSSRYLVKRTGEKVFLECVQDMDHENMFWYRQDPGLGLRLIYFSYDVKMKEKGDIPEGYSVSREKKERFSLILESASTNQTSMYLCASSGTTTNEKLFFGSGTQLSVL.

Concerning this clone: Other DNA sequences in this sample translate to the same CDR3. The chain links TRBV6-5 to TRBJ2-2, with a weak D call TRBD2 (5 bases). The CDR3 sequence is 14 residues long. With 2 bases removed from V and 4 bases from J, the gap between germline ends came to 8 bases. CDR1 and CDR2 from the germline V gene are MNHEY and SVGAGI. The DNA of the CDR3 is TGTGCCAGCAGTTACCGACGGGGCACCGGGGAGCTGTTTTTT. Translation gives CASSYRRGTGELFF.

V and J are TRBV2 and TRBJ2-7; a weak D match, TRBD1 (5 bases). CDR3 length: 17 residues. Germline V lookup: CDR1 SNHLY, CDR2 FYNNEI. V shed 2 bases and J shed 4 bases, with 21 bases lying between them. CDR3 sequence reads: CASSERPGQRARYEQYF. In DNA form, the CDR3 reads TGTGCCAGCAGTGAACGCCCCGGACAAAGGGCCAGGTACGAGCAGTACTTC.

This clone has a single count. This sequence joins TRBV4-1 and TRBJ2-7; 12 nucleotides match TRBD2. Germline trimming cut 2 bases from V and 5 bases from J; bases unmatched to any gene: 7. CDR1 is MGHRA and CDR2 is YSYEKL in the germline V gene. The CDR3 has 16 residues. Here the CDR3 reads CASSQTTSGSADEQYF. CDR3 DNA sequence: TGCGCCAGCAGCCAAACGACTAGCGGGAGTGCAGACGAGCAGTACTTC.

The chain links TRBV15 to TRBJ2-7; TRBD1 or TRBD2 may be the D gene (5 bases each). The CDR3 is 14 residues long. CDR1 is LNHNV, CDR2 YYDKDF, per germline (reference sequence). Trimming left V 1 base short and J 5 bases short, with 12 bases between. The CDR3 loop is CATSRVMGENEQYF. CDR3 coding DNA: TGTGCCACCAGCAGAGTAATGGGGGAAAACGAGCAGTACTTC.

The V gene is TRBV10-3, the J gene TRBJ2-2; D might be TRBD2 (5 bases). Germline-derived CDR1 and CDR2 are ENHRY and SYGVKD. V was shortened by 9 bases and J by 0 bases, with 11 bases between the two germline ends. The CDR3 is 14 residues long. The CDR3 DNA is TGTGCCATGTCGGGGTACTCGAACACCGGGGAGCTGTTTTTT. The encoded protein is CAMSGYSNTGELFF.

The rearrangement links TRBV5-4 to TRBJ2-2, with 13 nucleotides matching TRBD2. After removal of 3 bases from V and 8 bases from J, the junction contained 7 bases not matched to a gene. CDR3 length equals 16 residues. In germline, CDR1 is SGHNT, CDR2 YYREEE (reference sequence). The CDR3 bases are TGTGCCAGCAGCTCCCGGACTAGCGGGAGCGGAGGGGAGCTGTTTTTT. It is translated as CASSSRTSGSGGELFF.

The CDR3: CAWVQHSNTGELFF. The CDR3 region has the DNA TGTGCCTGGGTACAGCATTCGAACACCGGGGAGCTGTTTTTT. The chain carries TRBV30 and TRBJ2-2; D is unclear. The germline CDR1 and CDR2 sequences are GTSNPN and SVGIG (reference sequence). The ends were cut back, 5 bases at V and 0 bases at J, with 10 bases in the middle. The CDR3 sequence is 14 residues long.

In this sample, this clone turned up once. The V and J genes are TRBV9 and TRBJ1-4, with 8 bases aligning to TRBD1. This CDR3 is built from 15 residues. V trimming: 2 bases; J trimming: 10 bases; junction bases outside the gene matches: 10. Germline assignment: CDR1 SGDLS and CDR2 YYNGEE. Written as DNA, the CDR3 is TGTGCCAGCAGCGTCAGACGGACAGGGAAAGGAAAACTGTTTTTT. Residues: CASSVRRTGKGKLFF.

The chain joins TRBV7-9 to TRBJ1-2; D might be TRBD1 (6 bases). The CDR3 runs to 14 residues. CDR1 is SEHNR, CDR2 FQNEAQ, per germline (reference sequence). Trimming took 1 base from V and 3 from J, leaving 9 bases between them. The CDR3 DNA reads TGTGCCAGCAGCTTAGGAGGGGGGGACTATGGCTACACCTTC. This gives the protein CASSLGGGDYGYTF.

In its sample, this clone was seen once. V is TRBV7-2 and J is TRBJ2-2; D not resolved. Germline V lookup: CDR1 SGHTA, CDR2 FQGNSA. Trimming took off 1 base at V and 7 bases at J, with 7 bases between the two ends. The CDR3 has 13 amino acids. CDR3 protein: CASSLEGYGELFF. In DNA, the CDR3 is TGTGCCAGCAGCTTAGAGGGATACGGGGAGCTGTTTTTT.

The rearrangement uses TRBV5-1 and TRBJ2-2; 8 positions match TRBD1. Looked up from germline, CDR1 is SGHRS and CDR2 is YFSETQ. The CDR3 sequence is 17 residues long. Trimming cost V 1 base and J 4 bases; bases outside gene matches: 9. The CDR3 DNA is TGCGCCAGCAGCTTGCTAGCAGGGGGCGCGGGCACCGGGGAGCTGTTTTTT. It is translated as CASSLLAGGAGTGELFF.

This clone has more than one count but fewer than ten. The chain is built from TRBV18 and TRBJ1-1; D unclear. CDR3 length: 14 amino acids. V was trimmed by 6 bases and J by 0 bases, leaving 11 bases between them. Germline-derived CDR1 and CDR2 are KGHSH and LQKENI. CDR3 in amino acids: CASSQQNMNTEAFF. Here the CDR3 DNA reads TGTGCCAGCTCCCAACAGAATATGAACACTGAAGCTTTCTTT.

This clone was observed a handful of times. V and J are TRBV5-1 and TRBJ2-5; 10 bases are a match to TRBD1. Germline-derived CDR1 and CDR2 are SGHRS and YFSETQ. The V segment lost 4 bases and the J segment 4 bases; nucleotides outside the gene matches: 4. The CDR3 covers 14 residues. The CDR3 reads CASSPGQGTETQYF. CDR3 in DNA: TGCGCCAGCAGCCCGGGACAGGGGACAGAGACCCAGTACTTC.

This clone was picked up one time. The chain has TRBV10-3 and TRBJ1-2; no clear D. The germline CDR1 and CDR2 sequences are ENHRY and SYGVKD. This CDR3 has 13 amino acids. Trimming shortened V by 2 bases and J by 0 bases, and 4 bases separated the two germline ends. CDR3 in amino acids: CAISEITNYGYTF. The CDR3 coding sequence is TGTGCCATCAGTGAGATTACTAACTATGGCTACACCTTC.

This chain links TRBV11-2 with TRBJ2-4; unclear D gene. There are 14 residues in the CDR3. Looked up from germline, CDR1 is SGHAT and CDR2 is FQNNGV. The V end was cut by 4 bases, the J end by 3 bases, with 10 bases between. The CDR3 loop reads CASSSGWGKNIQYF. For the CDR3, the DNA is TGTGCCAGCAGCTCCGGGTGGGGCAAAAACATTCAGTACTTC.

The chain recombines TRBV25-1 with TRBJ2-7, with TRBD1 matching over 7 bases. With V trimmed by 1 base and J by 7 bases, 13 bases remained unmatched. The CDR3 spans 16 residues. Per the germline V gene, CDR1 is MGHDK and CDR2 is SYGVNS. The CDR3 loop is CASSESKGAKVWEQYF. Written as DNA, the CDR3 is TGTGCCAGCAGTGAATCAAAGGGGGCGAAGGTTTGGGAGCAGTACTTC.